This TCR beta chain is from a study of T cells in Graves' hyperthyroidism and ophthalmopathy. This clonotype has at least ten counts. Antigen unknown. The study, taken as a whole, reports: The model foresaw ophthalmopathy a median around 6 months prior to onset. Blood also held most thyroid clonotypes expanded beyond 0.001. By a 13 V-J model, ophthalmopathy was set apart from stable hyperthyroidism.

This CDR3 region has 13 residues. In germline, CDR1 is MNHEY, CDR2 SVGEGT. V was cut by 6 bases and J by 0 bases, with 9 bases left in between. Researchers took RNA transcripts and amplified the TCR beta CDR3 regions from them. First-round RT-PCR of the TCR CDR3 relied on the HTBI primer set. TCRdb re-analysed the multiplex PCR reads in MiXCR, keeping a single row per CDR3 protein. Counted here are about 400,000 distinct CDR3 sequences, approximately 14% occurring once; the ten biggest clones make up 5% to 6%. The rearrangement links TRBV6-2 or TRBV6-3 to TRBJ2-7; D unresolved. This clonotype originated in a woman aged 18-29 years with Graves' hyperthyroidism. Sequencing was performed on blood. For the CDR3, the DNA is TGTGCCAGCAGGGTCGGCAGCTCCTACGAGCAGTACTTC. Its translation: CASRVGSSYEQYF.